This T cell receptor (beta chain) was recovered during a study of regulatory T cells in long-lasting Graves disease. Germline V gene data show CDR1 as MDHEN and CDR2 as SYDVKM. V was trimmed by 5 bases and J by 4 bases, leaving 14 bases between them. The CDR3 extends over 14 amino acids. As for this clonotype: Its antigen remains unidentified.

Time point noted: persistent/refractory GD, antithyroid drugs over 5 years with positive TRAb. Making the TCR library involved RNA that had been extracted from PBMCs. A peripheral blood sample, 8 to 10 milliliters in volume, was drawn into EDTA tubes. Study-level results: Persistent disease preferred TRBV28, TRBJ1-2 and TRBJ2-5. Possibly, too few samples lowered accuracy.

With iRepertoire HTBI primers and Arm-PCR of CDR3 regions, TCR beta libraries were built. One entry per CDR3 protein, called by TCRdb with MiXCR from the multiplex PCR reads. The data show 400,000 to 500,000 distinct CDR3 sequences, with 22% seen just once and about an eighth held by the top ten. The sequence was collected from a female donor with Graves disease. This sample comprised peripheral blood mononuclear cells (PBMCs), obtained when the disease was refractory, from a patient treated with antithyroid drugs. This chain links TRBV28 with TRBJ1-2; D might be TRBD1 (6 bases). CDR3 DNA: TGTGCCAGCAGTACTTTGACAGGAGCCTATGGCTACACCTTC. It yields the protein CASSTLTGAYGYTF.